Given below is one T cell receptor beta chain in context. Its antigen target is currently unknown. There are no base qualities to consult, and no much larger clone falls within one base. The data stem from a study of PD-L1 blockade in urothelial cancer (dated by TCRdb to the late 2010s). The study in broad terms: Therapy was started in the mid-2010s for all patients, and atezolizumab 1,200 mg was administered intravenously every 3 weeks. About 85% of the 29 patients were males with bladder-origin urothelial cancer, and 18 of 29 reported a prior smoking history. An ECOG performance status of 0 or 1 was recorded for the patients, and 0 to 3 prior chemotherapy regimens had been received by the patients. Blood samples were analyzed at 3 weeks after treatment start (second dose) and at 6 weeks after treatment start. A median of roughly 140,000 T cells and 80,000 or so unique TCRs was obtained from blood samples, and a median clonality of 0.080 was observed. The study was an exploratory multi-omic analysis of somatic, immune and clinical correlates of response to PD-L1 blockade with atezolizumab in urothelial cancer. Pretreatment tumor samples, along with matched peripheral blood collected serially before and after atezolizumab treatment, underwent TCR sequencing. Durable clinical benefit was defined as progression-free survival longer than 6 months, and TCR features were also tested against progression-free and overall survival. In the same patients, whole exome sequencing and RNA sequencing of pretreatment tumors were performed in addition to TCR sequencing. Durable clinical benefit was achieved by nine patients but not by the remaining 20. Pretreatment blood TCR-seq was available for 27 to 30 patients, at least one posttreatment blood collection was obtained for some 25 patients, and tumor TCR-seq was available for some 25 patients. Study-wide conclusions, independent of this receptor: A pretreatment peripheral blood TCR clonality below the median was linked to improved progression-free and overall survival. Because the sample size was small (n = 29) and many of the analyses were exploratory, the results are meant to be hypothesis-generating. At 3 weeks after the start of treatment, tumor-associated TCR clones in peripheral blood had expanded more in patients with durable benefit (n ≈ 20, p = 0.022).

To estimate absolute template abundance from read counts, synthetic TCR analog templates were spiked into each PCR. The immunoSEQ assay used bias-controlled V and J gene primers to amplify TCRbeta CDR3 regions from genomic DNA. Rearranged TCRbeta segments were sequenced at approximately 20X coverage. The study's own analysis went as follows. Clustering was used to correct sequencing errors, and CDR3s were annotated against IMGT to assign V, D and J genes. Only productive TCRbeta rearrangements were used in downstream analyses, excluding out-of-frame or stop-codon sequences. Clonality was computed as one minus Shannon entropy normalized by the log of the number of unique productive sequences. Clones differing between time points or between blood and tumor were identified using Fisher's exact test with Benjamini-Hochberg correction, with an adjusted p below 0.01 applied as the threshold. This is the immuneACCESS table as TCRdb keeps it, with only in-frame sequences that have V and J called. A part of the clones is gone; compared with another copy, unresolved V genes explain less than half, and the rest is unexplained. V, J and clone size were drawn from that table, and D and trimming were deduced from the DNA. The sample yields over 40,000 clones; around 84% were counted once. The ten largest make up 2% to 3% of the sample.

The germline V gene encodes CDR1 SGHDT and CDR2 YYEEEE. V has 4 bases trimmed and J has 8 bases trimmed; junction bases matching no gene number 11. Measured from the cysteine to the phenylalanine, the CDR3 is 15 residues long. Only CDR3 DNA remains: 45 bases, in frame from the first base. In light of the paper, this sample's time point label describes: peripheral blood 6 weeks after treatment start. The cohort comprised fewer than 35 patients with locally advanced or metastatic urothelial carcinoma treated at Memorial Sloan Kettering on a trial protocol. Peripheral blood mononuclear cells were collected pretreatment and during treatment, with between 1 and 8 total time points per patient. The Qiagen DNeasy Blood extraction kit was used to purify genomic DNA from total PBMCs and from tumor samples. PBMCs were collected pretreatment and during treatment and were isolated and stored as previously described.

The material sequenced was PBMCs, taken around atezolizumab (anti-PD-L1) treatment. The sequence came from a man aged 65-85 years with urothelial cancer. The rearrangement joined TRBV5-6 to TRBJ2-3, and 9 junction bases match TRBD2. The sequence in DNA is TGTGCCAGCAGCCTTACTAGCGGGCCTCCCGCTACGCAGTATTTT. Translated, it reads CASSLTSGPPATQYF.